Many counts were recorded for the clone carrying this TCR beta chain. The target antigen is unknown. TCRdb re-called the 5' RACE reads with MiXCR, one entry per CDR3 protein. The sample records around 490,000 distinct CDR3 sequences, less than 6% being singletons. The data derive from a study of CD8 T cells in ankylosing spondylitis. The germline gives CDR1 MGHRA, CDR2 YSYEKL. This CDR3 contains 12 residues. Trimming left V 8 bases short and J 2 bases short, with 7 bases between. Notes on the study in general: Characteristic of ankylosing spondylitis blood, it appeared, was a TCR beta motif comprising roughly eight highly homologous variants. Significant enrichment of disease-linked clones was reported in matched ankylosing spondylitis synovial fluid. Earlier work had already found some motif variants in reactive arthritis synovial fluid and blood.

This clonotype originated in a male donor with ankylosing spondylitis. Sample: blood, either unsorted or a sorted T cell fraction (not recorded which). The rearrangement joins TRBV4-1 to TRBJ2-1, with D maybe TRBD2 (6 bases). CDR3 DNA: TGCGCCAGCGGCGGGGCCTACAATGAGCAGTTCTTC. Encoded protein: CASGGAYNEQFF.